The T cell receptor beta chain under discussion was sequenced for a study of blood T cell repertoires in COVID-19. Study at large: Nucleic acid was either cDNA or gDNA, and it came from T cells, B-cell-depleted T cells, or PBMCs.

Recruits, aged roughly 18 to 95 years, lived in 25 or so US areas. Self-reported history from a screening survey and questionnaire set each donor's cohort. TCRdb's copy holds only in-frame clones and misses some; the assay was immunoSEQ multiplex PCR. The sample has 350,000 or so clones; 88% are singletons. The CDR3 is 20 amino acids. V lost 2 bases and J 2 bases, leaving 25 bases between the germline ends. From germline, CDR1 is LGHNT and CDR2 FRNRAP. The TCR comes from a woman in her thirties who had been exposed to COVID-19. The chain is built from TRBV12-5 and TRBJ2-1, with a weak D call TRBD1 (6 bases). The sequenced sample was PBMCs or T cells enriched from blood (not recorded which). The CDR3 spells CASGLRQDPFQKGPYNEQFF. DNA for the CDR3: TGTGCTAGTGGTTTGCGACAGGACCCTTTTCAAAAGGGCCCCTACAATGAGCAGTTCTTC.